Listed here are 27 T cell receptor beta chains from one sample, sequenced in a study of shared clonotypes between healthy human individuals (dated by TCRdb to the early 2020s). Libraries came from the immunoSEQ multiplex PCR assay. This immuneACCESS table, as held by TCRdb, lists in-frame sequences with V and J called but not all clones. Of the missing ones, under half trace to an unresolved V gene in checked studies; the others have no known cause. Counted in this sample were about 530,000 clones; 75% to 80% of them appeared once. The ten largest clones capture 12% of the sample. The sequenced sample was PBMCs. The origin of the receptors is a woman in her forties in good health. Some clones in this sample may be carry-over from other donors' samples.

The chain joins TRBV4-1 to TRBJ1-1; maybe TRBD1 (6 bases). CDR1 is MGHRA and CDR2 is YSYEKL in the germline V gene. Trimming stripped 4 bases from V and 7 bases from J, with 16 bases between. The CDR3 runs to 14 residues. The CDR3 bases are TGCGCCAGCAGCCGAGGGACATCTCCTCTTGAAGCTTTCTTT. This encodes CASSRGTSPLEAFF.

V gene TRBV29-1 combines with J gene TRBJ1-1; D is possibly TRBD1 (6 bases). Germline assignment: CDR1 SQVTM and CDR2 ANQGSEA. The CDR3 has 13 residues. V shed 3 bases and J shed 6 bases, with 14 bases lying between them. The CDR3: CSVERQARSEAFF. CDR3 nucleotide sequence: TGCAGCGTTGAGCGACAGGCCCGCTCTGAAGCTTTCTTT.

This clone has just one count. This likely reflects a read error, since a far larger clone is one base away. This specimen includes other DNA sequences encoding the same CDR3. The chain links TRBV11-2 to TRBJ2-7; 7 nucleotides agree with TRBD2. Germline loops: CDR1 SGHAT, CDR2 FQNNGV. With V trimmed by 3 bases and J by 2 bases, 1 base remained unmatched. This CDR3 is built from 13 residues. CDR3 in amino acids: CASSFGGTYEQYF. As DNA, the CDR3 is TGTGCCAGCAGCTTCGGGGGGACCTACGAGCAGTACTTC.

This clone has a single count. The rearrangement joins TRBV7-2 to TRBJ1-5, with D maybe TRBD1 (6 bases). Germline lookup yields CDR1 SGHTA and CDR2 FQGNSA. This CDR3 comprises 17 residues. Trimming removed 1 base at V and 4 bases at J, with 17 bases between. This chain's CDR3 is CASSLVAGGNRNQPQHF. CDR3 sequence (DNA): TGTGCCAGCAGCTTAGTGGCGGGGGGCAATCGAAATCAGCCCCAGCATTTT. Full variable domain (remainder filled in from reference TRBV7-2 and TRBJ1-5): GAGVSQSPSNKVTEKGKDVELRCDPISGHTALYWYRQSLGQGLEFLIYFQGNSAPDKSGLPSDRFSAERTGGSVSTLTIQRTQQEDSAVYLCASSLVAGGNRNQPQHFGDGTRLSIL.

The chain recombines TRBV5-1 with TRBJ1-4; 11 bases align to TRBD1. V lost 4 bases to trimming and J lost 3 bases; unmatched junction nucleotides: 5. Germline assignment: CDR1 SGHRS and CDR2 YFSETQ. CDR3 size: 16 residues. CDR3 DNA: TGCGCCAGCAGCGGACAGGGGGCGCAGGCTAATGAAAAACTGTTTTTT. Its protein is CASSGQGAQANEKLFF.

This clone was seen only a few times. The V gene is TRBV28, the J gene TRBJ2-5; 11 bases align to TRBD2. From germline, CDR1 is MDHEN and CDR2 SYDVKM. The CDR3 has 17 amino acids. The V gene end was trimmed by 7 bases and the J gene end by 4 bases; junction bases not matched to a gene: 14. The CDR3, as DNA: TGTGCCAGCAAACTAGCGGGAGAGACGAGTTGGGGAGAGACCCAGTACTTC. This gives the protein CASKLAGETSWGETQYF.

This clone is a singleton in its sample. CDR3 sequence: CALRGRVELRTDTQYF. In nucleotides, the CDR3 is TGTGCCCTAAGGGGGAGGGTGGAACTCAGAACAGATACGCAGTATTTT. The chain links TRBV19 to TRBJ2-3; D is possibly TRBD2 (7 bases). V lost 11 bases and J lost 3, with 24 bases in between. The CDR3 length is 16 residues. CDR1 is LNHDA, CDR2 SQIVND, per germline (reference sequence).

The genes are TRBV7-9 and TRBJ2-5; a weak D match, TRBD2 (5 bases). V was clipped by 1 base and J by 3 bases, with 9 bases between them. Per germline, CDR1 SEHNR and CDR2 FQNEAQ (reference sequence). This CDR3 spans 14 amino acids. This CDR3 is CASSLESGEETQYF. The CDR3 DNA is TGTGCCAGCAGCTTAGAGTCCGGGGAAGAGACCCAGTACTTC.

The chain uses TRBV7-9 and TRBJ2-1, with 7 nucleotides matching TRBD2. Germline assignment: CDR1 SEHNR and CDR2 FQNEAQ (reference sequence). CDR3 length: 17 residues. With 1 base clipped from V and 6 bases from J, the junction kept 12 bases outside the gene matches. CDR3 DNA: TGTGCCAGCAGCTTAGTCCTTGGCGGGAGTAGGCGCAATGAGCAGTTCTTC. It translates to CASSLVLGGSRRNEQFF.

Points on this clone: Lacking the conserved final phenylalanine or tryptophan, this CDR3 likely reflects a read error. Because the CDR3's place on the DNA is in doubt, the DNA is left out and the CDR3 is given as listed by TCRdb. The chain links TRBV21-1 to TRBJ2-7; the table gives TRBD1 as D, unverified against the DNA. TRBV21-1 is classified as a pseudogene. The length of the CDR3 is 11 amino acids, counting both ends. The CDR3 is CASSSRGTGDL.

V is TRBV6-1 and J is TRBJ2-6; 7 bases are a match to TRBD1. Germline CDR1 reads MNHNS; CDR2 reads SASEGT. Trimming cost V 3 bases and J 5 bases; bases outside gene matches: 19. The CDR3 extends over 20 amino acids. The CDR3 reads CASSDNFPTGLIERANVLTF. CDR3 bases: TGTGCCAGCAGTGATAATTTTCCGACAGGGTTGATTGAAAGGGCCAACGTCCTGACTTTC.

CDR3 bases: TGTGCCTGGAGTAAACTAGCGGGAGTGTCCCATGAGCAGTTCTTC. Translated: CAWSKLAGVSHEQFF. This chain joins TRBV30 and TRBJ2-1; 11 nucleotides line up with TRBD2. The CDR3 covers 15 residues. Losses at the gene ends were 2 bases for V and 8 bases for J; bases not matched to a gene: 8. CDR1 and CDR2 from the germline V gene are GTSNPN and SVGIG (reference sequence).

J is TRBJ2-1 and V is TRBV6-4, with no clear D. This CDR3 spans 14 amino acids. V shed 0 bases and J shed 4 bases, with 7 bases lying between them. Germline assignment: CDR1 MRHNA and CDR2 SNTAGT. The CDR3: CASSDSDPYNEQFF. The DNA of the CDR3 is TGTGCCAGCAGTGACTCAGACCCTTACAATGAGCAGTTCTTC.

This chain uses TRBV27 with TRBJ2-1; 7 bases agree with TRBD2. The germline V gene has CDR1 MNHEY and CDR2 SMNVEV (reference sequence). Germline trimming cut 8 bases from V and 1 base from J; bases unmatched to any gene: 8. The CDR3 runs to 15 residues. CDR3 sequence (DNA): TGTGCCAGCGGTACCGGGAGGTGGTCCTACAATGAGCAGTTCTTC. This codes for CASGTGRWSYNEQFF.

The genes are TRBV28 and TRBJ2-7, with 10 bases aligning to TRBD2. Germline V gives CDR1 MDHEN, CDR2 SYDVKM. The trim removed 10 bases at V and 2 bases at J, leaving 2 bases unmatched. This CDR3 is built from 12 residues. CDR3 nucleotides: TGTGCCATCAGCGGGAGGGCCTACGAGCAGTACTTC. Translation gives CAISGRAYEQYF.

To note about this clone: The same CDR3 also results from other DNA sequences found in this sample. The V and J genes are TRBV2 and TRBJ2-2; a possible D gene is TRBD2 (6 bases). Trimming took 3 bases from V and 3 from J, leaving 8 bases between them. The CDR3 is made up of 14 amino acids. Germline V gene data show CDR1 as SNHLY and CDR2 as FYNNEI. CDR3 DNA sequence: TGTGCCAGCAGTGATCGGAGGGACACCGGGGAGCTGTTTTTT. It yields the protein CASSDRRDTGELFF.

Regarding this clone: With a far larger clone one base away, a read error is the likely cause. V and J are TRBV11-1 and TRBJ2-7, with 8 nucleotides matching TRBD1. This CDR3 has 19 residues. Germline V gene lookup returns CDR1 SGHAT and CDR2 FQDESV (reference sequence). The DNA of the CDR3 is TGTGCCAGCAGCTTAGCGGTGAGAACAGGGGGACTGGGGTCCTACGAGCAGCACTTC. Translating it yields CASSLAVRTGGLGSYEQHF. Full variable domain (rest looked up from reference TRBV11-1 and TRBJ2-7): EAEVAQSPRYKITEKSQAVAFWCDPISGHATLYWYRQILGQGPELLVQFQDESVVDDSQLPKDRFSAERLKGVDSTLKIQPAELGDSAMYLCASSLAVRTGGLGSYEQHFGPGTRLTVT.

This clone has only a few counts. The V and J genes are TRBV5-8 and TRBJ2-1; 10 bases map to TRBD2. This CDR3 region has 15 residues. The ends lost 2 bases at V and 7 bases at J; junction bases unmatched: 6. Germline V gene sequence: CDR1 SGHTS, CDR2 YDEGEE. CDR3 protein: CASSLSGRAGNEQFF. CDR3 sequence (DNA): TGTGCCAGCAGCTTAAGCGGGAGGGCCGGTAATGAGCAGTTCTTC.

As concerns this clone: Other DNA variants within this sample encode the same CDR3. The rearrangement uses TRBV4-1 and TRBJ1-1; D gene ambiguous. The germline V and J ends were trimmed by 0 bases and 3 bases, with 5 bases remaining between them. Germline CDR1 and CDR2: MGHRA and YSYEKL. This CDR3 is 13 amino acids long. The CDR3 reads CASSQDRDTEAFF. CDR3 sequence (DNA): TGCGCCAGCAGCCAAGACAGAGACACTGAAGCTTTCTTT.

The V and J genes are TRBV7-9 and TRBJ1-2; 9 nucleotides match TRBD1. CDR3 length: 14 residues. J was trimmed by 5 bases and V by 8 bases; bases with no gene match: 9. Germline V gene lookup returns CDR1 SEHNR and CDR2 FQNEAQ (reference sequence). CDR3 nucleotides: TGTGCCAGCGGTTTCCGGACAGGGGCTTATGGCTACACCTTC. Protein product: CASGFRTGAYGYTF.

This clone was counted a single time. The genes are TRBV4-3 and TRBJ2-3, with a possible D match to TRBD2 (5 bases). Germline V gene sequence: CDR1 LGHNA, CDR2 YSLEER. This CDR3 is 16 amino acids long. Trimming stripped 3 bases from V and 0 bases from J, with 13 bases between. The CDR3 sequence: CASSHTGGSSTDTQYF. The CDR3 DNA reads as TGCGCCAGCAGCCATACCGGCGGGTCTAGCACAGATACGCAGTATTTT.

The chain is built from TRBV5-1 and TRBJ2-5; the D gene is possibly TRBD2 (6 bases). The J call may be mistaken, given a closer DNA end match to TRBJ2-7. Per germline, CDR1 SGHRS and CDR2 YFSETQ. The CDR3 extends over 14 amino acids. The CDR3 DNA sequence: TGCGCCAGCAGCTTGGCGGGAGATCCCTACGAGCAGTACTTC. Translated, it gives CASSLAGDPYEQYF.

About this clone itself: Other DNA sequences in the same sample also yield this CDR3. The chain is built from TRBV30 and TRBJ1-4, with D perhaps TRBD1 (5 bases). Trimming removed 5 bases from V and 4 bases from J, with 11 bases in between. Looked up from germline, CDR1 is GTSNPN and CDR2 is SVGIG (reference sequence). The CDR3 covers 13 residues. CDR3 sequence (DNA): TGTGCCTGGCGGGACGGCTTTAATGAAAAACTGTTTTTT. This encodes CAWRDGFNEKLFF.

V and J are TRBV4-1 and TRBJ2-2, with 7 nucleotides matching TRBD2. Germline CDR1 reads MGHRA; CDR2 reads YSYEKL. This CDR3 has 17 residues. The V and J ends lost 0 bases and 4 bases, in that order; junction bases with no gene match: 8. CDR3 region: CASSQDGGRAGTGELFF. The CDR3 DNA sequence: TGCGCCAGCAGCCAAGATGGTGGGAGGGCCGGCACCGGGGAGCTGTTTTTT.

This clone has a count of ten or more. The sample has other DNA sequences that encode this CDR3 too. This rearrangement joins TRBV28 to TRBJ2-5; D is perhaps TRBD2 (7 bases). Germline lookup yields CDR1 MDHEN and CDR2 SYDVKM. The CDR3 contains 16 residues. Trimming cost V 5 bases and J 5 bases, with 21 bases left between them. The CDR3 region has the DNA TGTGCCAGCAGTCCCAGTGGAGGTCCGGGGGGCGAGACCCAGTACTTC. It translates to CASSPSGGPGGETQYF.

The chain is built from TRBV5-1 and TRBJ1-1, with 9 bases that match TRBD1. CDR3 size: 15 residues. In germline, CDR1 is SGHRS, CDR2 YFSETQ. V lost 7 bases, J lost 2 bases, and 9 bases stayed unmatched. CDR3 region: CASYLTGGGNTEAFF. The CDR3 DNA follows: TGCGCCAGCTACCTGACAGGGGGAGGTAACACTGAAGCTTTCTTT.

The CDR3, as DNA: TGTGCCAGCAGGGTGGGACTAGCGAACTCCTACGAGCAGTACTTC. Its translation: CASRVGLANSYEQYF. The gene calls are TRBV5-4 and TRBJ2-7; TRBD2 matches at 10 bases. Trimming took 5 bases from V and 0 from J; bases not matched to a gene: 5. The germline V gene has CDR1 SGHNT and CDR2 YYREEE (reference sequence). The CDR3 has 15 residues.